What follows describes a single T cell receptor (beta chain). Germline V gene data show CDR1 as SGHRS and CDR2 as YFSETQ. Losses at the gene ends were 0 bases for V and 0 bases for J; bases not matched to a gene: 3. The CDR3 is 17 amino acids. This sample was included in a study of blood T cell repertoires in COVID-19. Individuals aged roughly 18 to 95 years were recruited from about two dozen US areas. Before being deemed recovered, Cohort 3 donors had two negative PCRs, clearance, or symptom resolution. In the original workflow: Quantification of nucleated cells was approximated via reference gene primer amplification. Profiled with immunoSEQ multiplex PCR; TCRdb holds only in-frame clones, not every one. V, J and clone size derive from that table, while D and trimming were established from the DNA sequence. The sample includes approximately 250,000 clones, approximately 80% of them seen just once.

The sample was PBMCs or T cells enriched from blood (not recorded which). The gene calls are TRBV5-1 and TRBJ2-2; 9 positions match TRBD2. The sequence was collected from a man in his forties who had recovered from COVID-19. CDR3 sequence: CASSLVGGRANTGELFF. CDR3 coding DNA: TGCGCCAGCAGCTTGGTCGGCGGGAGGGCGAACACCGGGGAGCTGTTTTTT.